This TCR beta chain is drawn from a study of cytomegalovirus exposure and HLA in healthy donors (dated by TCRdb to the late 2010s). With regard to the full study: According to a later analysis, the 120 validation repertoires were produced on the same platform as the 666 repertoires of the first cohort. The study was designed to test whether signatures of past pathogen exposure could be identified by cataloging public T cell receptors. A separate validation cohort of approximately 130 different subjects was used in addition to the approximately 700-subject first cohort. To predict cytomegalovirus infection status, the study brought together high-throughput TCR immunosequencing, statistical association of individual TCRs with disease status, and machine learning.

What the work shows at the level of the full study, not this receptor alone: A later analysis lacked HLA typing for the validation cohort, so it scored co-occurrence in that cohort across all 130 or so repertoires. Three of the identified cytomegalovirus-associated TCR beta chains were confirmed in vitro to be specific for cytomegalovirus antigens. The classifier was reported to diagnose cytomegalovirus status with high specificity and sensitivity in both the original and validation cohorts. The study listed 150 to 200 TCR beta chains as associated with cytomegalovirus. A later analysis found that TCRs clustered in the first cohort also tended to co-occur in the 120 validation repertoires, with approximately 94% of cluster scores above 0. The authors suggested that the approach could potentially be generalized to other disease states and immunological phenotypes. Most TCR sequences were seen in very few donors, while some public TCRs were found in many individuals.

The donors were included in the validation cohort of some 110 subjects, a group kept apart from the roughly 700-subject first cohort. Library method: the immunoSEQ multiplex PCR assay. Turning to the authors' computational methods: To diagnose cytomegalovirus status from the catalog of TCR beta chain sequences, a statistical classification framework was built. Here the immuneACCESS table is served through TCRdb, limited to in-frame sequences with V and J called. Missing clones are a known gap in these copies; in checked studies unresolved V genes cover under half, and the rest lacks a known reason. The DNA was the basis for D and trimming; V, J and clone size are from that table. The sample has a few hundred thousand clones on record, roughly 90% of them singletons. The ten largest clones represent about 0.99% of the sample. To note about this clone: Its antigen specificity is not known. Qualities for individual bases were not recorded, and no much larger clone is one base off.

Including cysteine and phenylalanine, the CDR3 has 15 amino acids. Only CDR3 DNA is held: 45 bases, read in frame from base 1. Sequences LNHDA (CDR1) and SQIVND (CDR2) are obtained from the germline V gene (reference sequence). V is cut back by 5 bases and J by 1 base, with 4 bases in the junction unmatched. The sequencing sample was made of PBMCs. The sequence links TRBV19 to TRBJ1-5; 8 bases in the middle match TRBD1. The sequence was collected from a woman aged 18-35 years in good health and CMV-seronegative. The nucleotide sequence is TGTGCCAGTAGTGTCCGGACAGGGAGCAATCAGCCCCAGCATTTT. This codes for CASSVRTGSNQPQHF.